What follows are 11 T cell receptor beta chains derived from one specimen sequenced in a study of blood T cells in healthy people across ages. Sample-barcoded 5' priming and a J-beta primer mix drove a second PCR of about 6 to 12 cycles. TCRdb reanalysed the 5' RACE reads using MiXCR and keeps one entry per CDR3 protein. In the table there are about 1 million distinct CDR3 sequences, less than 25% of which are singletons. The sample was also linked to a second study, of T cells of mothers and their children.

Sequenced sample: blood. Receptors originate from a girl aged 2-9 years in good health.

V is TRBV7-9 and J is TRBJ2-3; D is unresolved. The CDR3 length is 15 residues. The germline CDR1 and CDR2 sequences are SEHNR and FQNEAQ (reference sequence). Deletions cut 0 bases from V and 3 bases from J, with 10 bases between. CDR3 protein: CASSLAARLTDTQYF. DNA for the CDR3: TGTGCCAGCAGCTTAGCCGCTCGACTGACAGATACGCAGTATTTT.

This clonotype came up a few times. V usage is TRBV6-6 and J usage is TRBJ2-5; D remains ambiguous. Looked up from germline, CDR1 is MNHNY and CDR2 is SVGAGI (reference sequence). Trimming took 2 bases from V and 7 from J, leaving 14 bases between them. This CDR3 is 14 amino acids long. The CDR3 is CASSYEAASGTQYF. As DNA, the CDR3 is TGTGCCAGCAGTTACGAGGCAGCCTCGGGGACCCAGTACTTC.

J is TRBJ2-7 and V is TRBV5-1; D might be TRBD1 or TRBD2, each matching 5 bases. The CDR3 contains 16 residues. V lost 3 bases and J lost 0, with 16 bases in between. Germline V CDR1 and CDR2: SGHRS, YFSETQ. DNA for the CDR3: TGCGCCAGCAGCTCCCTTGCAGGGACGGGCTCCTACGAGCAGTACTTC. It is translated as CASSSLAGTGSYEQYF.

The chain couples TRBV11-2 to TRBJ2-4; 7 bases line up with TRBD2. V was clipped by 5 bases and J by 1 base; unmatched bases: 5. CDR1 SGHAT and CDR2 FQNNGV come from the germline V gene. The CDR3 consists of 15 residues. In DNA form, the CDR3 reads TGTGCCAGCAGCCCAATACTAGCGGCCAAAAACATTCAGTACTTC. Residues: CASSPILAAKNIQYF.

This clonotype was observed many times. The chain joins TRBV24-1 to TRBJ2-5; no clear D gene. Trimming pared 4 bases from V and 5 bases from J, leaving 13 bases between. Germline V CDR1 and CDR2: KGHDR, SFDVKD. The CDR3 is made up of 14 amino acids. The CDR3 loop reads CATSEGDSRETQYF. CDR3 in DNA: TGTGCCACCAGTGAGGGTGACTCAAGGGAGACCCAGTACTTC.

This clonotype was detected only a few times. V and J are TRBV4-1 and TRBJ2-4; D remains ambiguous. Trimming took 0 bases from V and 2 from J, leaving 8 bases between them. Germline V lookup: CDR1 MGHRA, CDR2 YSYEKL. This CDR3 has 15 residues. The CDR3 coding sequence is TGCGCCAGCAGCCAAGAGGGCTCGTCCAAAAACATTCAGTACTTC. This gives the protein CASSQEGSSKNIQYF.

The chain has TRBV28 and TRBJ1-6, with 7 nucleotides matching TRBD1. The ends lost 5 bases at V and 7 bases at J; junction bases unmatched: 8. CDR1 is MDHEN, CDR2 SYDVKM, per germline. The CDR3 runs 15 residues. In nucleotides, the CDR3 is TGTGCCAGCAGTCTACGGACAGGCGGGAATTCACCCCTCCACTTT. Protein product: CASSLRTGGNSPLHF. Full variable domain (outside the CDR3, taken from reference TRBV28 and TRBJ1-6): DVKVTQSSRYLVKRTGEKVFLECVQDMDHENMFWYRQDPGLGLRLIYFSYDVKMKEKGDIPEGYSVSREKKERFSLILESASTNQTSMYLCASSLRTGGNSPLHFGNGTRLTVT.

This clonotype was detected a few times. This chain joins TRBV7-2 and TRBJ2-7, with D uncertain. This CDR3 comprises 13 residues. V was pared by 4 bases and J by 6 bases, with 13 bases between. Per germline, CDR1 SGHTA and CDR2 FQGNSA. CDR3 in amino acids: CASSSYETCEQYF. CDR3 in DNA: TGTGCCAGCAGCTCCTATGAAACCTGCGAGCAGTACTTC.

This clonotype was observed a few times. The chain employs TRBV13 and TRBJ2-7; D not certain. V dropped 2 bases and J dropped 1 base, with 9 bases sitting between them. In germline, CDR1 is PRHDT, CDR2 FYEKMQ (reference sequence). This CDR3 is built from 14 residues. The CDR3 spells CASSLSIGSYEQYF. For the CDR3, the DNA is TGTGCCAGCAGCTTATCCATAGGTTCCTACGAGCAGTACTTC.

CDR3 bases: TGTGCCAGTAAACAGGGGGGAGTAAACATTCAGTACTTC. This sequence encodes CASKQGGVNIQYF. The chain employs TRBV6-5 and TRBJ2-4; TRBD1 matches 8 bases. V was pared by 9 bases and J by 6 bases, with 7 bases of the junction left unmatched. This CDR3 region has 13 residues. The germline V gene has CDR1 MNHEY and CDR2 SVGAGI.

This clonotype was seen a handful of times. The chain joins TRBV19 to TRBJ2-7; TRBD2 agrees at 7 bases. Germline assignment: CDR1 LNHDA and CDR2 SQIVND (reference sequence). The junction had 4 bases not matched to a gene; V was cut back by 4 bases and J by 1 base. This CDR3 comprises 14 residues. The CDR3 sequence: CASSKRDLSYEQYF. The CDR3 nucleotides are TGTGCCAGTAGTAAGCGGGACCTTTCCTACGAGCAGTACTTC.